A single sample is the source of the 8 T cell receptor beta chains below, sequenced in a study of shared clonotypes between healthy human individuals. Profiling relied on immunoSEQ multiplex PCR, and the TCRdb table lists in-frame clones only, not all of them. The sample includes 2.3 million or so clones, over 90% of them seen just once. The sample taken for sequencing was naive CD4+ T cells from PBMCs. The sample's subset: CD45RA+ positively selected. The receptor source for this set is a man aged 18 to 29 in good health. Some clones in this sample may be carry-over from other donors' samples.

The rearrangement joins TRBV2 to TRBJ2-7, with 11 positions matching TRBD1. CDR3 length equals 12 residues. The germline V gene has CDR1 SNHLY and CDR2 FYNNEI. The trim removed 8 bases at V and 7 bases at J, leaving 4 bases unmatched. CDR3 amino acids: CASRDRGREQYF. For the CDR3, the DNA is TGTGCCAGCCGGGACAGGGGGAGGGAGCAGTACTTC.

The chain is built from TRBV6-5 and TRBJ2-5; D gene ambiguous. This CDR3 has 16 amino acids. V lost 2 bases and J lost 2, with 15 bases in between. Germline V gene data show CDR1 as MNHEY and CDR2 as SVGAGI. CDR3 bases: TGTGCCAGCAGTTACGTAAGGTTGGCAGTACAAGAGACCCAGTACTTC. It encodes CASSYVRLAVQETQYF.

V usage is TRBV5-8 and J usage is TRBJ1-3, with 7 bases fitting TRBD1. This CDR3 is 15 amino acids long. In germline, CDR1 is SGHTS, CDR2 YDEGEE. J gave up 3 bases and V 0 bases, and 3 bases lay outside the gene matches. The CDR3 nucleotides are TGTGCCAGCAGCTTGGCACAGGGGAATGGAAACACCATATATTTT. This codes for CASSLAQGNGNTIYF.

This chain connects TRBV19 to TRBJ1-4; D is undetermined. Germline V gene sequence: CDR1 LNHDA, CDR2 SQIVND (reference sequence). The V end was cut by 10 bases, the J end by 4 bases, with 19 bases between. This CDR3 has 15 residues. The CDR3 DNA reads TGTGCCACCACCCCGCCCGGGTTTGGTAATGAAAAACTGTTTTTT. It translates to CATTPPGFGNEKLFF.

This chain joins TRBV5-1 and TRBJ2-7, with a possible D match to TRBD2 (6 bases). Deletions cut 0 bases from V and 4 bases from J, with 14 bases between. CDR1 is SGHRS, CDR2 YFSETQ, per germline. CDR3 length equals 15 residues. DNA for the CDR3: TGCGCCAGCAGCTTGGGGCCGGGGGAAGTTTACGAGCAGTACTTC. Translation gives CASSLGPGEVYEQYF.

J is TRBJ2-2 and V is TRBV7-2; D is undetermined. CDR3 length: 15 residues. V gave up 2 bases and J gave up 3 bases, with 10 bases separating them. Germline V gene data show CDR1 as SGHTA and CDR2 as FQGNSA. The chain's CDR3 is CASSLRGTYTGELFF. In DNA, the CDR3 is TGTGCCAGCAGCTTAAGAGGAACCTACACCGGGGAGCTGTTTTTT. The variable domain in full, with the rest retrieved from reference TRBV7-2 and TRBJ2-2, is GAGVSQSPSNKVTEKGKDVELRCDPISGHTALYWYRQSLGQGLEFLIYFQGNSAPDKSGLPSDRFSAERTGGSVSTLTIQRTQQEDSAVYLCASSLRGTYTGELFFGEGSRLTVL.

This chain joins TRBV19 and TRBJ2-5, with a weak D call TRBD2 (6 bases). The end of the DNA fits TRBJ2-7 better, so the J call may be wrong. Germline CDR1 is LNHDA and CDR2 is SQIVND (reference sequence). The CDR3 runs to 14 residues. CDR3 sequence: CASSPTGGAYEQYF. CDR3 coding DNA: TGTGCCAGTAGTCCCACGGGCGGGGCCTACGAGCAGTACTTC.

The chain links TRBV11-2 to TRBJ2-1; no definite D call. The germline gives CDR1 SGHAT, CDR2 FQNNGV. The germline V and J ends were trimmed by 3 bases and 1 base, with 7 bases remaining between them. The CDR3 covers 14 residues. In DNA form, the CDR3 reads TGTGCCAGCAGCTTTGACCCTTCCTACAATGAGCAGTTCTTC. Amino acids: CASSFDPSYNEQFF.